This T cell receptor (beta chain) was sequenced during a study of response to subunit inactivated influenza vaccine. TCRdb re-called the RT-PCR reads with MiXCR, one entry per CDR3 protein. The data hold approximately 700,000 distinct CDR3 sequences, with approximately 13% observed a single time. On this clonotype: At one end the junction does not follow the germline gene, possibly because of a read error.

CDR1 SQVTM and CDR2 ANQGSEA come from the germline V gene. The CDR3 spans 15 residues. The genes are TRBV29-1 and TRBJ2-1; weak D call: TRBD1 (6 bases). The source material was PBMCs from blood, sampled around 15 days before vaccination. The TCR sequence derives from a man aged 45-65 years who received an inactivated influenza vaccine. In DNA, the CDR3 is TGCAGCGTAGAAGACAGGTTGAGCTCCTACAATGAGCAGTTCTTC. Residues: CSVEDRLSSYNEQFF.